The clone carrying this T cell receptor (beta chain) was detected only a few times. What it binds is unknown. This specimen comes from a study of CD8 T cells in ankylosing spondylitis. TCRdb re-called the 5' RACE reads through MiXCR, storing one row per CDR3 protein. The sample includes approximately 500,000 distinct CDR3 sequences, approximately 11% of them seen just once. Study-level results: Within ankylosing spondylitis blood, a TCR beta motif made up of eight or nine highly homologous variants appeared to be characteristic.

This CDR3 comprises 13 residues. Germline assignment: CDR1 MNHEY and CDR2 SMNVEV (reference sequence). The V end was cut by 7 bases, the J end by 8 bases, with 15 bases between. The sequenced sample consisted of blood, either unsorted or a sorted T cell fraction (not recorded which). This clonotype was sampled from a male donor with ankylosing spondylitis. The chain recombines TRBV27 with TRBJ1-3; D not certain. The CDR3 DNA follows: TGTGCCAGCAAGTTTATCACGGGTGACACCATATATTTT. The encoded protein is CASKFITGDTIYF.